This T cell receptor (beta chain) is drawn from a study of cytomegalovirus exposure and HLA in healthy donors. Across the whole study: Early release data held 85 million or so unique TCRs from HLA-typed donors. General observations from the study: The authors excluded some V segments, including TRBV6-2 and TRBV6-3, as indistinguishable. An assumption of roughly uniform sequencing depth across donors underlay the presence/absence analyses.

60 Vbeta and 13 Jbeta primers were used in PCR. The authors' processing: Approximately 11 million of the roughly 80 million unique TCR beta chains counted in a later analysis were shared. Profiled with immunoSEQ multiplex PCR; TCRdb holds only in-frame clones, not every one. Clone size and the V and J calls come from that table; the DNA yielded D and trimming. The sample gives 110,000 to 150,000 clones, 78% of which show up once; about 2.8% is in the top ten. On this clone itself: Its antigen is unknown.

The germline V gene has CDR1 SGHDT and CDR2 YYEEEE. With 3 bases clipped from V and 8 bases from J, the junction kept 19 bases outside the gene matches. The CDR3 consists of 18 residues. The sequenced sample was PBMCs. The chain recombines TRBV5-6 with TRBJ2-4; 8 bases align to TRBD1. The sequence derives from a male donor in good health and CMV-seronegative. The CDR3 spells CASSSTPAEQGVGHIQYF. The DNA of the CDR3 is TGTGCCAGCAGCTCCACACCCGCGGAACAGGGGGTCGGGCACATTCAGTACTTC.